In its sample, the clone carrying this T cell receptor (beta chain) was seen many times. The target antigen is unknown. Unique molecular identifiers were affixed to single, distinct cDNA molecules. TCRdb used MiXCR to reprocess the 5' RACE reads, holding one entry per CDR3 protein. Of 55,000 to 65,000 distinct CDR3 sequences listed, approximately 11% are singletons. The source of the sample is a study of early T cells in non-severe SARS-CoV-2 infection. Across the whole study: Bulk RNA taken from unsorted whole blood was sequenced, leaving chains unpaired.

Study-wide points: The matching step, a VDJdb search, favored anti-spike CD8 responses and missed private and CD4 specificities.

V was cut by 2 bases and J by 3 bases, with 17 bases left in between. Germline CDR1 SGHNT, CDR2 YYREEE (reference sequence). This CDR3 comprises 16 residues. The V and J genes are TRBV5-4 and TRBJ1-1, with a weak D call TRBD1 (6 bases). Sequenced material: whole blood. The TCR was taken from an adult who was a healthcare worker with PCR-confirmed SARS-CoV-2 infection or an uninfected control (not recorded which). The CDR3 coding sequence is TGTGCCAGCAGCTTAGGATTGGGGGCGCGGGACACTGAAGCTTTCTTT. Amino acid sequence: CASSLGLGARDTEAFF. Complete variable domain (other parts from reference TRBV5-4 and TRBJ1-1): ETGVTQSPTHLIKTRGQQVTLRCSSQSGHNTVSWYQQALGQGPQFIFQYYREEENGRGNFPPRFSGLQFPNYSSELNVNALELDDSALYLCASSLGLGARDTEAFFGQGTRLTVV.